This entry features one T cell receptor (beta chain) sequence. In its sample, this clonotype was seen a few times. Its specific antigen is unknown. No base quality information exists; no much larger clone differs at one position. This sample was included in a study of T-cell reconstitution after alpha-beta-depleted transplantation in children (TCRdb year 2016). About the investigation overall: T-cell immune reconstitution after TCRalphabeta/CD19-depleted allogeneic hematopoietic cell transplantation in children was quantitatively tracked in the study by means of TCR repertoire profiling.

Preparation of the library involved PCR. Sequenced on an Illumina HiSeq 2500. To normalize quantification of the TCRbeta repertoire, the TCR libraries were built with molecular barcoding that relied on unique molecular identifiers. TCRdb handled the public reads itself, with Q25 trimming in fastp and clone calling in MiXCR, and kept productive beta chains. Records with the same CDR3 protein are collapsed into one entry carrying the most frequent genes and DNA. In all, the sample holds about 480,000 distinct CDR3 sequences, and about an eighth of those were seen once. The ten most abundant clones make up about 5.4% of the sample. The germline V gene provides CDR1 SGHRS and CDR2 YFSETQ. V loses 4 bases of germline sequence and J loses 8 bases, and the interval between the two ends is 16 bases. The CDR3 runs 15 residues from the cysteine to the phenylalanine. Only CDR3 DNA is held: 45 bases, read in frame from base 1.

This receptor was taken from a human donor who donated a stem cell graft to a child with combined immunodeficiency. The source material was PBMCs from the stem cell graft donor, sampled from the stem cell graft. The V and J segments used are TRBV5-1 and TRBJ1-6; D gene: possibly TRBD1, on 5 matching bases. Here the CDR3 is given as CASSRTSDSDSPLHF. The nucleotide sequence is TGCGCCAGCAGCCGGACATCCGATTCAGATTCACCCCTCCACTTT.